Listed below are T cell receptor beta chains from one sample, sequenced in a study of blood T cell repertoires in COVID-19. Profiling relied on immunoSEQ multiplex PCR, and the TCRdb table lists in-frame clones only, not all of them. The sample shows approximately 240,000 clones, roughly 90% of them seen only once. Sequencing was done on a sample of PBMCs or T cells enriched from blood (not recorded which). Receptors were obtained from a woman aged 45-65 years in a cohort exposed to, infected with or recovered from COVID-19 (not recorded which). CDR3s leave out the opening cysteine and the closing phenylalanine or tryptophan. Fields, in order: D gene, J gene, V gene, CDR3 protein. The D gene is left open where the match is weak.

. | TRBJ1-2 | TRBV5-1 | ASSPVPESSGYT
. | TRBJ2-5 | TRBV10-3 | AISEAGETQY
TRBD2 | TRBJ2-3 | TRBV4-1 | ASSHETSADTQY
. | TRBJ1-2 | TRBV19 | ASSTSVDGYT
. | TRBJ2-6 | TRBV5-1 | ASSPLGANVLT
TRBD2 | TRBJ2-1 | TRBV4-2 | ASSQLSGGEQF
TRBD2 | TRBJ2-1 | TRBV10-3 | AIGTGLGFYNEQF
. | TRBJ1-2 | TRBV20-1 | SASPDRNSYGYT
. | TRBJ2-7 | TRBV10-3 | AISESTVSYEQY
TRBD1 | TRBJ2-1 | TRBV24-1 | ATSDPGTGVNEQF
TRBD2 | TRBJ2-3 | TRBV11-3 | ASSAAGTSADTQY